This T cell receptor (beta chain) was documented in a study of T cell responses to AZD1222 COVID-19 vaccine. As to this clone: The antigen is unknown.

This CDR3 contains 13 residues. Trimming took 3 bases from V and 5 from J, leaving 10 bases between them. Germline CDR1 DFQATT, CDR2 SNEGSKA (reference sequence). Assay used: immunoSEQ multiplex PCR; TCRdb lists only in-frame clones, some missing. The sample holds roughly 97,000 clones, 89% seen once. Study-wide results and caveats: Per reports, nearly half of all spike-specific TCRs target regions that are unmutated in variants. Breadth and depth of Spike-specific TCRs rose after two AZD1222 doses.

The V gene is TRBV20-1, the J gene TRBJ1-4, with unresolved D. This receptor was taken from an adult in good health. Sequencing used peripheral blood, obtained on day 0 of AZD1222 vaccination. The CDR3 here is CSASSLVNEKLFF. The DNA of the CDR3 is TGCAGTGCTAGTAGTCTAGTAAATGAAAAACTGTTTTTT.